The present T cell receptor beta chain was sequenced within a study of blood T cell repertoires in COVID-19. The table lists this clone with a few counts. As handled by the study authors: Amplification of reference gene primers was used by the study to estimate nucleated cell counts. Assay used: immunoSEQ multiplex PCR; TCRdb lists only in-frame clones, some missing. That table is the source of V, J and clone size, and D and trimming were worked out from the DNA. The data show 200,000 to 250,000 clones, 70% to 90% seen once. The sample consisted of peripheral blood. The sequence was obtained from a woman aged 70-85 years with active or convalescent COVID-19.

The CDR3 spells CASSYYRGVASPLHF. As DNA, the CDR3 is TGTGCCAGCAGTTATTATCGGGGAGTGGCCTCACCCCTCCACTTT. The chain joins TRBV6-5 to TRBJ1-6; D gene ambiguous. Per germline, CDR1 MNHEY and CDR2 SVGAGI. Trimming shortened V by 3 bases and J by 10 bases, and 16 bases separated the two germline ends. This CDR3 comprises 15 residues.